This is a list of T cell receptor beta chains from one sample in a study of blood T cell repertoires in COVID-19. Using immunoSEQ multiplex PCR, the repertoire was profiled, and TCRdb retains in-frame clones only, with some absent. The table shows 200,000 to 250,000 clones, with approximately 88% occurring only once. The specimen was PBMCs or T cells enriched from blood (not recorded which). Source of these receptors: a woman under 40 who had been exposed to COVID-19. The CDR3 runs from the conserved cysteine through the conserved F or W. Each record gives: CDR3 DNA, CDR3 protein, V gene, CDR3 length, D gene, J gene. A D gene is named only where the DNA matches it firmly.

TGTGCCAGCAGTCATCAGGGTTATAATCAGCCCCAGCATTTT	CASSHQGYNQPQHF	TRBV6-5	14	NA	TRBJ1-5
TGTGCCAGCAGCCCCACGGGTGTGCTCTATGGCTACACCTTC	CASSPTGVLYGYTF	TRBV5-6	14	NA	TRBJ1-2
TGTGCCAGCTCACCACCGGATTTTCGAGGGCGAGAGACCCAGTACTTC	CASSPPDFRGRETQYF	TRBV18	16	NA	TRBJ2-5
TGTGCCAGCAGTGACCCCAGGACTAGCGGGAGGTCGGATGAGCAGTTCTTC	CASSDPRTSGRSDEQFF	TRBV6-1	17	TRBD2	TRBJ2-1
TGTGCCAGCAGCCAAGAACTAGCGGCAGACACAGATACGCAGTATTTT	CASSQELAADTDTQYF	TRBV14	16	TRBD2	TRBJ2-3
TGTGCCAGCAGTTACGGGCAAAGCTCCTACGAGCAGTACTTC	CASSYGQSSYEQYF	TRBV6-2/TRBV6-3	14	NA	TRBJ2-7
TGTGCCAGCAGGGCCGGACAGGGGAGCTCCTACGAGCAGTACTTC	CASRAGQGSSYEQYF	TRBV6-5	15	TRBD1	TRBJ2-7
TGTGCCAGCAGCGCCCCCGGACTAGCGGGAGGAGGAGCCGGGGAGCTGTTTTTT	CASSAPGLAGGGAGELFF	TRBV7-2	18	TRBD2	TRBJ2-2
TGTGCCAGTAGTATGACTAGCGGGAAACGTTACGAGCAGTACTTC	CASSMTSGKRYEQYF	TRBV19	15	TRBD2	TRBJ2-7
TGCGCCAGCAGTTGGACTACTGAGTGGGCCAGTGAGCAGTTCTTC	CASSWTTEWASEQFF	TRBV5-1	15	NA	TRBJ2-1
TGTGCCAGTAAGAAGGCAGGCGGGGCCAACGTCCTGACTTTC	CASKKAGGANVLTF	TRBV19	14	NA	TRBJ2-6
TGTGCCAGCAAACAGGAACTTATGAACACTGAAGCTTTCTTT	CASKQELMNTEAFF	TRBV2	14	NA	TRBJ1-1